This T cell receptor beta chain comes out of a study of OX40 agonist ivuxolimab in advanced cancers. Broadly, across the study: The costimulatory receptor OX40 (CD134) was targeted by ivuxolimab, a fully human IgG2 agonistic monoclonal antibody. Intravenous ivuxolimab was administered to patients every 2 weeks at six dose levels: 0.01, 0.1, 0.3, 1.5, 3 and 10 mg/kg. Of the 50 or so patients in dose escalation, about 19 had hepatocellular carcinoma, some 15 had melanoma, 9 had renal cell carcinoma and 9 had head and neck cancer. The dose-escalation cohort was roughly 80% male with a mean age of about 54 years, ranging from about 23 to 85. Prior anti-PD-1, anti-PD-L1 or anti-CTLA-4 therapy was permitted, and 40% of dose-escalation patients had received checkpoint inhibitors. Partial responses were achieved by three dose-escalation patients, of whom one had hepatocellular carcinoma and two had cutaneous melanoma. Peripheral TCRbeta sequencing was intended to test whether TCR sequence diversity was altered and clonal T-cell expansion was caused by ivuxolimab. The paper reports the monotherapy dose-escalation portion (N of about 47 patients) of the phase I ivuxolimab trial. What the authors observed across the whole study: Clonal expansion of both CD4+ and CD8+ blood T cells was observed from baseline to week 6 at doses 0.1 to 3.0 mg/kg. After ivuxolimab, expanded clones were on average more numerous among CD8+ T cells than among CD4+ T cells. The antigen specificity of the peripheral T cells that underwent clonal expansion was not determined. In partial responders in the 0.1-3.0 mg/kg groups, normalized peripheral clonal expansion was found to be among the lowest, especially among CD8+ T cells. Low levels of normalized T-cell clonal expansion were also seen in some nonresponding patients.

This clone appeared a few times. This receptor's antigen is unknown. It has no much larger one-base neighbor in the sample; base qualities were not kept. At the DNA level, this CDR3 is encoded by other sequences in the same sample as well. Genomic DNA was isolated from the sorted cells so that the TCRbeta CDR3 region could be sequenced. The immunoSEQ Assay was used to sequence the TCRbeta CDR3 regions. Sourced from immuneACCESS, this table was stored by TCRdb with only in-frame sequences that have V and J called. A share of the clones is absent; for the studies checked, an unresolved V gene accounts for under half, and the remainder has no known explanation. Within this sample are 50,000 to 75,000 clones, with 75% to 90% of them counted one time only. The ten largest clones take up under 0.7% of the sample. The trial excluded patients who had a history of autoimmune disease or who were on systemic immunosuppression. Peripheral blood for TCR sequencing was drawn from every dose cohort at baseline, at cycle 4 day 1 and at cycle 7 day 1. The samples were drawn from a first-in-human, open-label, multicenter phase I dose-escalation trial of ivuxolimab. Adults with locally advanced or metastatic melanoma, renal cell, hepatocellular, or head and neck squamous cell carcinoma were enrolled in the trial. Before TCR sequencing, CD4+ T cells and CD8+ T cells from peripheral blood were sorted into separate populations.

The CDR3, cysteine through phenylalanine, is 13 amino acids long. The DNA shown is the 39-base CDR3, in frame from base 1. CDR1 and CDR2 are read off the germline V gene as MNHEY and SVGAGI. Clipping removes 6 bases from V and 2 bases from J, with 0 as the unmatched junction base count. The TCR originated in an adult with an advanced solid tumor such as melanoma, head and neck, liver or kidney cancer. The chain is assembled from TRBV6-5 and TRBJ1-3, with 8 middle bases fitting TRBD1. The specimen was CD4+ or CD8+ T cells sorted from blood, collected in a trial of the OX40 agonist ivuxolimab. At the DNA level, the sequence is TGTGCCAGCAGACAGGGGGCTGGAAACACCATATATTTT. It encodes CASRQGAGNTIYF.